Shown below are 8 T cell receptor beta chains from a single sample sequenced in a study of blood T cell repertoires in COVID-19. Generated by immunoSEQ multiplex PCR, the TCRdb table keeps only in-frame clones and is missing some. The sample has about 150,000 clones, 85% to 90% seen once. Sequenced: peripheral blood. The receptors were gathered from a man aged 18 to 30 with COVID-19, enrolled during active disease.

The chain links TRBV6-5 to TRBJ1-6; the D is unclear. The CDR3 loop spans 15 amino acids. Germline V gives CDR1 MNHEY, CDR2 SVGAGI. Trimming removed 5 bases at V and 5 bases at J, with 13 bases between. CDR3 nucleotide sequence: TGTGCCAGCAGTACCCGACCTAGTCATAATTCACCCCTCCACTTT. It yields the protein CASSTRPSHNSPLHF.

The chain uses TRBV7-3 and TRBJ2-1; a possible D gene is TRBD2 (6 bases). This CDR3 contains 18 residues. Germline CDR1 and CDR2: SGHTA and FQGTGA. Deletions cut 1 base from V and 5 bases from J, with 21 bases between. The CDR3 nucleotides read TGTGCCAGCAGCTTAAGGGCTCCGGGAGAGCTTTCTCACAATGAGCAGTTCTTC. Its protein is CASSLRAPGELSHNEQFF. Combining the CDR3 with reference TRBV7-3 and TRBJ2-1 gives the whole variable domain GAGVSQTPSNKVTEKGKYVELRCDPISGHTALYWYRQSLGQGPEFLIYFQGTGAADDSGLPNDRFFAVRPEGSVSTLKIQRTERGDSAVYLCASSLRAPGELSHNEQFFGPGTRLTVL.

This chain links TRBV28 with TRBJ2-7, with a possible D match to TRBD1 (5 bases). With 4 bases removed from V and 0 bases from J, the gap between germline ends came to 13 bases. In germline, CDR1 is MDHEN, CDR2 SYDVKM. The CDR3 totals 15 residues. In nucleotides, the CDR3 is TGTGCCAGCAGTTGGGGCGGACGGTACTCCTACGAGCAGTACTTC. Amino acid sequence: CASSWGGRYSYEQYF. The full variable domain, rest sourced from reference TRBV28 and TRBJ2-7, is DVKVTQSSRYLVKRTGEKVFLECVQDMDHENMFWYRQDPGLGLRLIYFSYDVKMKEKGDIPEGYSVSREKKERFSLILESASTNQTSMYLCASSWGGRYSYEQYFGPGTRLTVT.

The chain employs TRBV7-6 and TRBJ1-2; 9 bases match TRBD1. CDR1 and CDR2 (germline): SGHVS, FNYEAQ. J was trimmed by 4 bases and V by 5 bases; bases with no gene match: 11. The CDR3 runs to 16 residues. The CDR3 loop reads CASSISTGGAGYGYTF. CDR3 sequence (DNA): TGTGCCAGCAGCATCAGTACAGGGGGCGCGGGCTATGGCTACACCTTC.

This clone was counted once. The rearrangement links TRBV3-1 (or the pseudogene TRBV3-2) to TRBJ2-1; 7 bases are a match to TRBD2. The CDR3 spans 15 residues. Germline CDR1 is LGHDT and CDR2 is YNNKEL (reference sequence). J was trimmed by 0 bases and V by 4 bases; bases with no gene match: 3. CDR3 sequence: CASSRGGVSYNEQFF. Written as DNA, the CDR3 is TGTGCCAGCAGCCGGGGGGGAGTCTCCTACAATGAGCAGTTCTTC.

The rearrangement joins TRBV7-2 to TRBJ2-7; 7 positions match TRBD2. The CDR3 has 15 residues. The germline V gene encodes CDR1 SGHTA and CDR2 FQGNSA. After removal of 1 base from V and 4 bases from J, the junction contained 7 bases not matched to a gene. This chain's CDR3 is CASSLEAGKGYEQYF. The CDR3 nucleotides read TGTGCCAGCAGCTTAGAAGCGGGGAAAGGTTACGAGCAGTACTTC.

V and J are TRBV3-1 (or the pseudogene TRBV3-2) and TRBJ1-5, with 8 nucleotides matching TRBD1. Germline V gene lookup returns CDR1 LGHDT and CDR2 YNNKEL (reference sequence). With V trimmed by 4 bases and J by 4 bases, 6 bases remained unmatched. The CDR3 sequence is 15 residues long. For the CDR3, the DNA is TGTGCCAGCAGCCTAGGGACAGGACAAAATCAGCCCCAGCATTTT. Its protein is CASSLGTGQNQPQHF.

With regard to this clone: Other DNA sequences in this specimen translate into the identical CDR3. The rearrangement links TRBV27 to TRBJ1-2; maybe TRBD1 (5 bases). Germline assignment: CDR1 MNHEY and CDR2 SMNVEV (reference sequence). CDR3 size: 12 residues. Trimming took 6 bases from V and 8 from J, leaving 13 bases between them. The CDR3: CASSPGGYGYTF. For the CDR3, the DNA is TGTGCCAGCAGCCCGGGGGGGTACGGCTACACCTTC.